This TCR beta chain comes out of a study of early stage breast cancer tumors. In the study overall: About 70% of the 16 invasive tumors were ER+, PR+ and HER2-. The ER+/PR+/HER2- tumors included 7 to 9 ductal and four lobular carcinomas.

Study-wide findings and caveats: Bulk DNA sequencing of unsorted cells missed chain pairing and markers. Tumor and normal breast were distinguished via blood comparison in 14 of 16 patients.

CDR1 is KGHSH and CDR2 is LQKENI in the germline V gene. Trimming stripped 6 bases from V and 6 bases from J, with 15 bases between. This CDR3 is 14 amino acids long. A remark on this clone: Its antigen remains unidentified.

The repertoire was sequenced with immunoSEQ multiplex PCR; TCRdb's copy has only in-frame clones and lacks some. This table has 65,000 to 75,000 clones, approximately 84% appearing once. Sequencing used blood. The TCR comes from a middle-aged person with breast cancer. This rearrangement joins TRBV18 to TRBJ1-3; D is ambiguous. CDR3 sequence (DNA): TGTGCCAGCTCCAAACCCGACGGCCTAAACACCATATATTTT. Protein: CASSKPDGLNTIYF.